This T cell receptor beta chain derives from a study of spatial heterogeneity in lung cancer. This clonotype showed up many times. The trim removed 3 bases at V and 5 bases at J, leaving 7 bases unmatched. There are 15 residues in the CDR3. Germline V gene lookup returns CDR1 SGHTA and CDR2 FQGNSA. The presence of a unique molecular identifier marked each TCR cDNA molecule. TCRdb used MiXCR to reprocess the 5' RACE reads, holding one entry per CDR3 protein. The repertoire holds about 15,000 distinct CDR3 sequences, with approximately 7.5% as singletons. Noted time point: sample taken at primary tumor resection. Whole RNA came from tumor, nontumor lung or frozen PBMC and was sequenced without being sorted. A total of approximately 75 untreated early-stage non-small cell lung cancer patients served as donors.

This TCR was sampled from a female donor with early-stage non-small cell lung cancer. The specimen was PBMCs, collected at surgery. The J gene is TRBJ1-5, the V gene TRBV7-2; the match to TRBD1 covers 7 bases. Written as DNA, the CDR3 is TGTGCCAGCAGCTTGGGGTCAGGGGGGTATCAGCCCCAGCATTTT. It translates to CASSLGSGGYQPQHF.